These 14 T cell receptor beta chains were all obtained from the same sample, sequenced in a study of blood T cells in healthy people across ages. The second PCR ran about 6 to 12 cycles with a sample-barcoded 5' primer and J-beta primers. TCRdb passed the 5' RACE reads through MiXCR, listing each CDR3 protein once. The sample lists about 1.6 million distinct CDR3 sequences; roughly 30% were seen once. The specimen was blood. The receptors here all came from a woman between 25 and 40 years old in good health.

The V and J genes are TRBV20-1 and TRBJ1-5; weak D call: TRBD1 (5 bases). V lost 3 bases and J lost 3, with 15 bases in between. Germline CDR1 reads DFQATT; CDR2 reads SNEGSKA (reference sequence). This CDR3 region has 15 residues. CDR3 region: CSASQAGPYNQPQHF. CDR3 coding DNA: TGCAGTGCTAGTCAGGCAGGGCCCTACAATCAGCCCCAGCATTTT.

In this sample, this clonotype turned up a few times. J is TRBJ1-2 and V is TRBV18, with D unclear. The germline V gene encodes CDR1 KGHSH and CDR2 LQKENI. The V gene lost 3 bases and the J gene lost 5 bases, with 22 bases spanning the gap. This CDR3 region has 17 residues. Written as DNA, the CDR3 is TGTGCCAGCTCACCCGGGATGGGCGCCGGTGCAAAATATGGCTACACCTTC. Its protein product is CASSPGMGAGAKYGYTF.

The chain employs TRBV6-1 and TRBJ2-1; TRBD1 or TRBD2 may be the D gene (6 bases each). The CDR3 contains 16 residues. Germline CDR1 and CDR2: MNHNS and SASEGT. V lost 6 bases, J lost 7 bases, and 22 bases lay in between. The CDR3 sequence is CASRWGANRLLNEQFF. The CDR3 DNA reads as TGTGCCAGCAGATGGGGGGCCAACCGCCTTTTGAATGAGCAGTTCTTC.

This clonotype has a handful of counts. A much larger clone is a single base away; this may be a read error. CDR3 in amino acids: CSARHLETQYF. CDR3 in DNA: TGCAGTGCTAGACATTTAGAGACCCAGTACTTC. This chain connects TRBV20-1 to TRBJ2-5; the D is unclear. The CDR3 spans 11 residues. V was clipped by 2 bases and J by 4 bases, with 5 bases between them. CDR1 is DFQATT, CDR2 SNEGSKA, per germline (reference sequence).

This clonotype was seen more than once but under ten times. V and J are TRBV4-1 and TRBJ2-1, with D perhaps matching TRBD2 (5 bases). Trimming stripped 1 base from V and 0 bases from J, with 10 bases between. CDR3 length: 16 amino acids. Germline-derived CDR1 and CDR2 are MGHRA and YSYEKL. CDR3 nucleotides: TGCGCCAGCAGCCAAGGGGAGAAACCCTCCTACAATGAGCAGTTCTTC. Translating gives CASSQGEKPSYNEQFF.

In this sample, this clonotype turned up a few times. This chain links TRBV20-1 with TRBJ1-2; possible D gene TRBD1, 5 bases. V lost 0 bases and J lost 4, with 9 bases in between. CDR1 and CDR2 (germline): DFQATT, SNEGSKA (reference sequence). The CDR3 runs 13 residues. The CDR3 reads CSAREGPGYGYTF. CDR3 bases: TGCAGTGCTAGAGAGGGGCCAGGCTATGGCTACACCTTC.

This clonotype occurred many times. Compared with germline, one end of the junction differs, possibly owing to a read error. The chain recombines TRBV3-1 with TRBJ1-2; 8 bases match TRBD1. CDR3 size: 14 residues. In germline, CDR1 is LGHDT, CDR2 YNNKEL (reference sequence). CDR3 in amino acids: CASSQGQGGYGYTF. DNA of the CDR3: TGCGCCAGCAGCCAAGGACAGGGAGGGTATGGCTACACCTTC.

In this sample, this clonotype turned up a few times. The chain combines TRBV5-4 with TRBJ2-1; 7 nucleotides match TRBD1. CDR3 size: 18 residues. V was clipped by 4 bases and J by 4 bases; unmatched bases: 17. Germline loops: CDR1 SGHNT, CDR2 YYREEE (reference sequence). The CDR3 here is CASSLQPGQNREYNEQFF. The CDR3 DNA sequence: TGTGCCAGCAGCCTCCAACCGGGACAGAATAGAGAGTACAATGAGCAGTTCTTC.

This clonotype came up a few times. V is TRBV5-1 and J is TRBJ1-2; D remains unclear. Germline values: CDR1 SGHRS, CDR2 YFSETQ. V shed 5 bases and J shed 4 bases, with 15 bases lying between them. The CDR3 consists of 14 residues. The CDR3 sequence: CASSPRWVFYGYTF. DNA for the CDR3: TGCGCCAGCAGTCCAAGATGGGTCTTCTATGGCTACACCTTC.

This clonotype has more than one count but fewer than ten. This chain joins TRBV11-2 and TRBJ2-1; 7 bases agree with TRBD1. V was pared by 5 bases and J by 0 bases, with 4 bases of the junction left unmatched. The CDR3 extends over 15 amino acids. Germline values: CDR1 SGHAT, CDR2 FQNNGV. CDR3 sequence reads: CASSTGDPSYNEQFF. DNA for the CDR3: TGTGCCAGCAGCACAGGGGACCCCTCCTACAATGAGCAGTTCTTC.

This clonotype occurred a few times. The chain links TRBV15 to TRBJ2-4; D unclear. Trimming removed 0 bases at V and 6 bases at J, with 12 bases between. The CDR3 consists of 15 residues. Germline V gene lookup returns CDR1 LNHNV and CDR2 YYDKDF (reference sequence). CDR3 in amino acids: CATSRDMRKLNIQYF. The CDR3, as DNA: TGTGCCACCAGCAGAGATATGCGGAAACTAAACATTCAGTACTTC.

This chain uses TRBV20-1 with TRBJ2-3; 10 nucleotides match TRBD2. J was trimmed by 4 bases and V by 6 bases; bases with no gene match: 10. In germline, CDR1 is DFQATT, CDR2 SNEGSKA (reference sequence). The CDR3 has 15 residues. CDR3 amino acids: CSASGQRGGADTQYF. In nucleotides, the CDR3 is TGCAGTGCCTCCGGGCAGCGGGGGGGTGCAGATACGCAGTATTTT.

As for this clonotype: One end of the junction is discordant with germline, which a read error may explain. This chain links TRBV6-1 with TRBJ2-4, with no clear D. Germline lookup yields CDR1 MNHNS and CDR2 SASEGT. The CDR3 sequence is 16 residues long. The CDR3 bases are TGTGCCAGCGGTGAAATCTCATTTATAGCCAAAAACATTCAGTACTTC. This translates into CASGEISFIAKNIQYF.

The rearrangement joins TRBV4-1 to TRBJ2-3; 8 bases map to TRBD2. This CDR3 is built from 15 residues. Germline CDR1 MGHRA, CDR2 YSYEKL. The V gene end was trimmed by 4 bases and the J gene end by 3 bases; junction bases not matched to a gene: 6. In DNA form, the CDR3 reads TGCGCCAGCAGCCCCCGCGAGCGGGGGACAGATACGCAGTATTTT. Encoded protein: CASSPRERGTDTQYF.